The T cell receptor beta chain described here comes from a study of breast tumors, draining lymph nodes, adjacent tissues. Regarding the study as a whole: Data fit most tumor T cells coming from lymph node, expanding in tumor.

V was cut by 6 bases and J by 2 bases, with 16 bases left in between. The CDR3 is made up of 15 amino acids. The germline gives CDR1 SQVTM, CDR2 ANQGSEA. TCRdb re-called the multiplex PCR reads with MiXCR, one entry per CDR3 protein. The sample carries 55,000 to 75,000 distinct CDR3 sequences, less than 45% recorded once. In regard to this clonotype: Its matching antigen is unknown.

Sequencing was carried out using breast tumor tissue. The genes are TRBV29-1 and TRBJ1-4; unclear D gene. The receptor was isolated from a female donor with breast cancer. Some clones in this sample may be carry-over from other donors' samples. The CDR3 sequence: CSVSNTVNTNEKLFF. The CDR3 region has the DNA TGCAGCGTATCCAACACCGTTAACACTAATGAAAAACTGTTTTTT.